Listed here are 24 T cell receptor beta chains from one sample, sequenced in a study of regulatory T cells in long-lasting Graves disease. As to time point: persistent/refractory GD, antithyroid drugs over 5 years with positive TRAb. Extracted RNA from PBMCs served as the source of the TCR library. Arm-PCR of CDR3 regions and iRepertoire HTBI primers were the basis on which TCR beta libraries were built. TCRdb itself ran the multiplex PCR reads through MiXCR, one entry per CDR3 protein. Here the sample spans around 450,000 distinct CDR3 sequences, 20% to 25% being singletons. Sequencing was performed on peripheral blood mononuclear cells (PBMCs), taken when the disease was refractory, from a patient treated with antithyroid drugs. The receptors come from a female donor with Graves disease.

A few counts support this clonotype. The V gene is TRBV10-3, the J gene TRBJ2-7, with 8 bases fitting TRBD1. Germline V lookup: CDR1 ENHRY, CDR2 SYGVKD. The ends lost 6 bases at V and 3 bases at J; junction bases unmatched: 7. The CDR3 loop spans 14 amino acids. CDR3 residues: CAISPGQGDYEQYF. The CDR3 DNA reads TGTGCCATCAGCCCCGGACAGGGAGACTACGAGCAGTACTTC.

This clonotype was counted ten times or more. This sequence joins TRBV28 and TRBJ2-5; TRBD2 is a possible D gene (7 bases). This CDR3 has 19 residues. Between the trimmed V and J ends, which lost 1 base and 1 base, there was a span of 22 bases. Germline V gene lookup returns CDR1 MDHEN and CDR2 SYDVKM. CDR3 region: CASSLYPPGQGRVQETQYF. The CDR3 DNA reads as TGTGCCAGCAGTTTATATCCTCCGGGGCAGGGGAGGGTCCAAGAGACCCAGTACTTC.

Concerning this clonotype: Just one base apart from a much larger clone, this may be a read error. The gene calls are TRBV28 and TRBJ1-2; 8 bases map to TRBD1. CDR3 length: 15 residues. From germline, CDR1 is MDHEN and CDR2 SYDVKM. The CDR3 nucleotides are TGTGCCAGCGGTTTACCCCAGGACAGGGATGACGGCTACACCTTC. Its protein is CASGLPQDRDDGYTF.

This clonotype was seen only a few times. The genes are TRBV29-1 and TRBJ2-7; D is possibly TRBD2 (5 bases). CDR1 is SQVTM, CDR2 ANQGSEA, per germline. The length of the CDR3 is 13 residues. This CDR3 reads CNLMGRRAREQYF. CDR3 in DNA: TGCAACCTAATGGGCCGGCGGGCAAGGGAGCAGTACTTC.

This clonotype has only a few counts. The chain has TRBV20-1 and TRBJ2-7, with D uncertain. Trimming cost V 3 bases and J 3 bases, with 12 bases left between them. There are 13 residues in the CDR3. Germline lookup yields CDR1 DFQATT and CDR2 SNEGSKA (reference sequence). The CDR3 is CSARIGSHYEQYF. CDR3 coding DNA: TGCAGTGCTAGGATTGGGTCTCACTACGAGCAGTACTTC.

This clonotype was recorded at least ten times. The gene calls are TRBV5-1 and TRBJ1-2; tentatively, D is TRBD1 (5 bases). The CDR3 loop spans 16 amino acids. Trimming stripped 0 bases from V and 6 bases from J, with 18 bases between. Germline assignment: CDR1 SGHRS and CDR2 YFSETQ. This CDR3 reads CASSLAGQGEEDGYTF. The CDR3 bases are TGCGCCAGCAGCTTGGCCGGTCAGGGAGAAGAGGATGGCTACACCTTC. Variable domain in full (rest from reference TRBV5-1 and TRBJ1-2): KAGVTQTPRYLIKTRGQQVTLSCSPISGHRSVSWYQQTPGQGLQFLFEYFSETQRNKGNFPGRFSGRQFSNSRSEMNVSTLELGDSALYLCASSLAGQGEEDGYTFGSGTRLTVV.

The chain recombines TRBV3-1 with TRBJ2-7, with unresolved D. Trimming removed 1 base at V and 3 bases at J, with 16 bases between. Germline-derived CDR1 and CDR2 are LGHDT and YNNKEL (reference sequence). The CDR3 consists of 16 residues. The CDR3 region is CASSQAGPSNGYEQYF. CDR3 in DNA: TGTGCCAGCAGCCAAGCCGGACCTTCCAACGGCTACGAGCAGTACTTC.

The genes are TRBV29-1 and TRBJ2-1; no reliable D call. V lost 1 base and J 6 bases, leaving 10 bases between the germline ends. Germline V CDR1 and CDR2: SQVTM, ANQGSEA. The CDR3 spans 13 residues. As DNA, the CDR3 is TGCAGCGTTGAAGGTGACATTGGCAATGAGCAGTTCTTC. This gives the protein CSVEGDIGNEQFF.

This clonotype was seen repeatedly, ten times or more. The rearrangement links TRBV27 to TRBJ1-1, with 8 nucleotides matching TRBD1. V lost 4 bases to trimming and J lost 5 bases; unmatched junction nucleotides: 9. The CDR3 is 15 amino acids. Germline lookup yields CDR1 MNHEY and CDR2 SMNVEV (reference sequence). CDR3 in amino acids: CASSWGDRGETEAFF. Here the CDR3 DNA reads TGTGCCAGCAGTTGGGGAGACAGGGGAGAAACTGAAGCTTTCTTT.

This clonotype was counted at least ten times. The chain is built from TRBV20-1 and TRBJ2-5; 9 bases map to TRBD1. Germline lookup yields CDR1 DFQATT and CDR2 SNEGSKA (reference sequence). The CDR3 totals 13 residues. Losses at the gene ends were 3 bases for V and 7 bases for J; bases not matched to a gene: 6. The CDR3 region is CSARGTGSATQYF. CDR3 DNA: TGCAGTGCTAGGGGGACAGGGTCCGCGACCCAGTACTTC.

The chain links TRBV6-5 to TRBJ2-7, with TRBD1 matching 9 bases. Unmatched junction bases numbered 6, after V lost 4 bases and J lost 5 bases. The germline gives CDR1 MNHEY, CDR2 SVGAGI. The CDR3 consists of 14 residues. The CDR3 protein is CASSSDRGVDEQYF. In DNA form, the CDR3 reads TGTGCCAGCAGTTCAGACAGGGGGGTGGACGAGCAGTACTTC.

This chain links TRBV9 with TRBJ2-1, with D tentatively TRBD2 (6 bases). Germline CDR1 and CDR2: SGDLS and YYNGEE. The CDR3 is made up of 15 amino acids. Trimming pared 4 bases from V and 7 bases from J, leaving 18 bases between. CDR3 in DNA: TGTGCCAGCAGCCCTAGGGTCGGGAGTGGGAATGAGCAGTTCTTC. Protein product: CASSPRVGSGNEQFF.

As regards this clonotype: This may be a read error, as it is one base from a much larger clone. The V call is TRBV30, the J call TRBJ1-4; D might be TRBD1 (5 bases). CDR3 length equals 14 residues. With 3 bases removed from V and 0 bases from J, the gap between germline ends came to 8 bases. Germline CDR1 reads GTSNPN; CDR2 reads SVGIG (reference sequence). As DNA, the CDR3 is TGTGCCTGGAGAGGGGATGCAACTAATGAAAAACTGTTTTTT. Its protein product is CAWRGDATNEKLFF.

This clonotype was seen ten or more times. The V call is TRBV13, the J call TRBJ1-2; D may be TRBD1 (5 bases). Trimming shortened V by 8 bases and J by 3 bases, and 13 bases separated the two germline ends. The germline gives CDR1 PRHDT, CDR2 FYEKMQ (reference sequence). CDR3 length: 13 amino acids. CDR3 protein: CASHGAEDYGYTF. The CDR3 coding sequence is TGTGCCAGCCACGGGGCCGAAGACTATGGCTACACCTTC.

This clonotype was counted ten times or more. This chain joins TRBV7-2 and TRBJ1-2; no clear D. The CDR3 runs 14 residues. The germline gives CDR1 SGHTA, CDR2 FQGNSA. Trimming stripped 4 bases from V and 0 bases from J, with 9 bases between. CDR3 in DNA: TGTGCCAGCAGCTCCTTCTATTCTAACTATGGCTACACCTTC. This encodes CASSSFYSNYGYTF.

This clonotype was seen ten or more times. This rearrangement joins TRBV28 to TRBJ1-2; no firm D call. The CDR3 totals 10 residues. The V end lost 5 bases, the J end lost 6 bases, and 4 bases lay between the germline ends. CDR1 is MDHEN and CDR2 is SYDVKM in the germline V gene. CDR3 sequence: CASSGNGYTF. Here the CDR3 DNA reads TGTGCCAGCAGTGGTAATGGCTACACCTTC.

This clonotype was detected only a few times. This chain uses TRBV3-1 with TRBJ1-2; no clear D. V dropped 0 bases and J dropped 3 bases, with 11 bases sitting between them. The CDR3 is 15 residues long. Germline lookup yields CDR1 LGHDT and CDR2 YNNKEL (reference sequence). CDR3 DNA: TGTGCCAGCAGCCAAGATCACGCGGGGTACTATGGCTACACCTTC. Protein product: CASSQDHAGYYGYTF.

This clonotype has ten or more counts. This sequence joins TRBV6-1 and TRBJ1-1, with D perhaps TRBD1 (5 bases). Trimming removed 6 bases from V and 3 bases from J, with 17 bases in between. Germline V gene sequence: CDR1 MNHNS, CDR2 SASEGT. This CDR3 has 15 residues. CDR3: CASRIPGRWHTEAFF. As DNA, the CDR3 is TGTGCCAGCAGGATCCCGGGACGGTGGCACACTGAAGCTTTCTTT.

The chain is built from TRBV25-1 and TRBJ2-2, with TRBD1 matching 9 bases. The length of the CDR3 is 15 residues. The junction had 12 bases not matched to a gene; V was cut back by 5 bases and J by 11 bases. Per germline, CDR1 MGHDK and CDR2 SYGVNS. CDR3: CASSPRDRAAGELFF. The CDR3 coding sequence is TGTGCCAGCAGTCCTCGGGACAGGGCCGCGGGAGAGCTGTTTTTT. The full variable domain, its missing parts supplied by reference TRBV25-1 and TRBJ2-2, is EADIYQTPRYLVIGTGKKITLECSQTMGHDKMYWYQQDPGMELHLIHYSYGVNSTEKGDLSSESTVSRIRTEHFPLTLESARPSHTSQYLCASSPRDRAAGELFFGEGSRLTVL.

The chain combines TRBV4-1 with TRBJ1-5; D unresolved. CDR3 length: 12 amino acids. Trimming removed 6 bases from V and 5 bases from J, with 8 bases in between. Germline V gene lookup returns CDR1 MGHRA and CDR2 YSYEKL. The CDR3 reads CASSMPYQPQHF. DNA for the CDR3: TGCGCCAGCAGTATGCCCTATCAGCCCCAGCATTTT.

This clonotype was seen a few times. The chain uses TRBV7-2 and TRBJ1-1; 7 nucleotides agree with TRBD1. The J segment lost 7 bases and the V segment lost 5 bases, leaving 4 bases of the junction unmatched. The CDR3 is 12 amino acids. Looked up from germline, CDR1 is SGHTA and CDR2 is FQGNSA. The CDR3 DNA reads as TGTGCCAGCAGCACACAGGGGAATGAAGCTTTCTTT. Translating gives CASSTQGNEAFF. Filled out from reference TRBV7-2 and TRBJ1-1, the complete variable domain reads GAGVSQSPSNKVTEKGKDVELRCDPISGHTALYWYRQSLGQGLEFLIYFQGNSAPDKSGLPSDRFSAERTGGSVSTLTIQRTQQEDSAVYLCASSTQGNEAFFGQGTRLTVV.

This clonotype was seen a handful of times. The rearrangement joins TRBV19 to TRBJ1-5, with D maybe TRBD1 (5 bases). The V gene's germline CDR1 is LNHDA and CDR2 SQIVND (reference sequence). CDR3 size: 13 residues. Trimming cost V 8 bases and J 7 bases, with 15 bases left between them. The CDR3 protein is CASALGVGQPQHF. The CDR3 bases are TGTGCCAGTGCCCTAGGGGTAGGCCAGCCCCAGCATTTT.

This clonotype was observed many times. A much larger clonotype is one base distant, so this may be a read error. V gene TRBV7-9 combines with J gene TRBJ2-2; D is uncertain. The germline V gene encodes CDR1 SEHNR and CDR2 FQNEAQ (reference sequence). Trimming stripped 4 bases from V and 3 bases from J, with 3 bases between. The CDR3 contains 12 residues. This chain's CDR3 is CASSWDTGELFF. The CDR3 DNA reads as TGTGCCAGCAGCTGGGACACCGGGGAGCTGTTTTTT.

A remark on this clonotype: One end of the junction is discordant with germline, which a read error may explain. CDR3 coding DNA: TGCGGTGCAAGCGGACAGAACCTTCAAGAGACCCAGTACTTC. Its translation: CGASGQNLQETQYF. The V call is TRBV20-1, the J call TRBJ2-5, with D possibly being TRBD1 (6 bases). There are 14 residues in the CDR3. From germline, CDR1 is DFQATT and CDR2 SNEGSKA (reference sequence).